A single sample gave rise to the 32 T cell receptor beta chains below, sequenced in a study of blood T cells in healthy people across ages. Combining a sample-barcoded 5' primer with a J-beta primer mix, a second PCR ran for roughly 6 to 11 cycles. TCRdb re-called the 5' RACE reads through MiXCR, storing one row per CDR3 protein. The sample includes 1,800,000 or so distinct CDR3 sequences, roughly 43% of them seen just once. Sequencing input: blood. These receptors originate from a human donor in good health.

This clonotype was counted only a few times. V and J are TRBV20-1 and TRBJ1-4; unclear D gene. CDR1 is DFQATT and CDR2 is SNEGSKA in the germline V gene (reference sequence). The CDR3 covers 13 residues. V shed 1 base and J shed 4 bases, with 7 bases lying between them. CDR3 residues: CSARGVNNEKLFF. The CDR3 DNA follows: TGCAGTGCTAGAGGCGTAAATAATGAAAAACTGTTTTTT.

This clonotype came up once. V is TRBV6-5 and J is TRBJ2-3, with 9 bases matching TRBD1. The CDR3 length is 15 residues. V was clipped by 2 bases and J by 5 bases; unmatched bases: 5. Germline values: CDR1 MNHEY, CDR2 SVGAGI. The CDR3 here is CASSYVGTGKDTQYF. DNA for the CDR3: TGTGCCAGCAGTTACGTAGGGACAGGGAAAGATACGCAGTATTTT.

This clonotype was counted between two and nine times. The rearrangement links TRBV5-1 to TRBJ2-5; 12 bases match TRBD2. The ends lost 4 bases at V and 5 bases at J; junction bases unmatched: 9. In germline, CDR1 is SGHRS, CDR2 YFSETQ. The CDR3 consists of 16 residues. For the CDR3, the DNA is TGCGCCAGCAGCGGCCGACTAGCGGGGGCGGGTGAGACCCAGTACTTC. Protein product: CASSGRLAGAGETQYF.

This clonotype was detected only a few times. This chain uses TRBV3-1 with TRBJ1-2; a weak D match, TRBD1 (6 bases). V lost 0 bases to trimming and J lost 8 bases, with 16 bases between them. Germline CDR1 LGHDT, CDR2 YNNKEL (reference sequence). This CDR3 is built from 15 residues. The CDR3 region has the DNA TGTGCCAGCAGCCAAGATACCACAGGGATTCGGGGCTACACCTTC. Amino acid sequence: CASSQDTTGIRGYTF.

This chain joins TRBV12-3 or TRBV12-4 and TRBJ2-2; the match to TRBD1 covers 9 bases. The CDR3 is 17 amino acids. After removal of 3 bases from V and 6 bases from J, the junction contained 11 bases not matched to a gene. The CDR3 protein is CASSFEAGQGRAGELFF. For the CDR3, the DNA is TGTGCCAGCAGTTTTGAGGCGGGACAGGGCCGCGCCGGGGAGCTGTTTTTT.

The rearrangement links TRBV7-6 to TRBJ1-1; D gene unclear. Trimming removed 5 bases at V and 12 bases at J, with 16 bases between. CDR1 is SGHVS and CDR2 is FNYEAQ in the germline V gene. There are 12 residues in the CDR3. The CDR3 region is CASSPPDGPPFF. Here the CDR3 DNA reads TGTGCCAGCAGCCCACCGGACGGGCCCCCTTTCTTT.

The V and J genes are TRBV15 and TRBJ1-2; no clear D gene. CDR1 and CDR2 from the germline V gene are LNHNV and YYDKDF (reference sequence). The CDR3 consists of 15 residues. V was trimmed by 0 bases and J by 4 bases, leaving 12 bases between them. Here the CDR3 DNA reads TGTGCCACCAGCAGAGATCAGGCACGATCCTATGGCTACACCTTC. The encoded protein is CATSRDQARSYGYTF.

This clonotype was seen more than once but under ten times. The rearrangement joins TRBV20-1 to TRBJ2-3; 7 positions agree with TRBD1. This CDR3 is built from 15 residues. Germline CDR1 is DFQATT and CDR2 is SNEGSKA (reference sequence). V was pared by 4 bases and J by 6 bases, with 13 bases of the junction left unmatched. The CDR3 here is CSANHRGPGSDTQYF. The CDR3 coding sequence is TGCAGTGCTAACCACAGGGGACCGGGTTCGGATACGCAGTATTTT.

The J gene is TRBJ2-1, the V gene TRBV12-3 or TRBV12-4, with TRBD1 as a possible D gene (5 bases). The J call is doubtful: the DNA matches TRBJ2-7 better. The CDR3 loop spans 14 amino acids. The CDR3 nucleotides are TGTGCCAGCAGTTTAGACTGGCAGACAGACGAGCAGTACTTC. It translates to CASSLDWQTDEQYF.

This clonotype was counted a few times. CDR3 region: CSARSPGGSKNIQYF. The DNA of the CDR3 is TGCAGTGCTAGATCACCCGGGGGGTCCAAAAACATTCAGTACTTC. V and J are TRBV20-1 and TRBJ2-4; 7 positions match TRBD2. Trimming cost V 2 bases and J 2 bases; bases outside gene matches: 6. CDR1 and CDR2 (germline): DFQATT, SNEGSKA (reference sequence). This CDR3 contains 15 residues.

V usage is TRBV7-9 and J usage is TRBJ2-1; D unclear. The CDR3 loop spans 15 amino acids. The V end lost 2 bases, the J end lost 7 bases, and 15 bases lay between the germline ends. Germline V lookup: CDR1 SEHNR, CDR2 FQNEAQ (reference sequence). The CDR3 DNA reads TGTGCCAGCAGCTTAAGACAACCGAATGGGAATGAGCAGTTCTTC. Protein: CASSLRQPNGNEQFF.

This clonotype was picked up a small number of times. This chain uses TRBV18 with TRBJ2-7, with 7 bases fitting TRBD1. Germline CDR1 reads KGHSH; CDR2 reads LQKENI. There are 14 residues in the CDR3. The trim removed 0 bases at V and 3 bases at J, leaving 2 bases unmatched. The CDR3 is CASSPPRQGYEQYF. CDR3 bases: TGTGCCAGCTCACCACCCCGACAGGGCTACGAGCAGTACTTC. The variable domain in full, completed from reference TRBV18 and TRBJ2-7, reads NAGVMQNPRHLVRRRGQEARLRCSPMKGHSHVYWYRQLPEEGLKFMVYLQKENIIDESGMPKERFSAEFPKEGPSILRIQQVVRGDSAAYFCASSPPRQGYEQYFGPGTRLTVT.

The chain joins TRBV7-2 to TRBJ1-1; 10 bases map to TRBD1. Germline assignment: CDR1 SGHTA and CDR2 FQGNSA. CDR3 length: 16 residues. Trimming at V came to 3 bases and at J to 1 base, leaving 5 bases not matched to a gene. The CDR3 here is CASSFDRGRWNTEAFF. DNA for the CDR3: TGTGCCAGCAGCTTCGACAGGGGGCGGTGGAACACTGAAGCTTTCTTT.

In DNA form, the CDR3 reads TGTGCCAGCAGAAACAGATCCGGGACTAGCGGGGGGCAAGAGACCCAGTACTTC. Amino acid sequence: CASRNRSGTSGGQETQYF. The chain links TRBV6-2 or TRBV6-3 to TRBJ2-5, with 15 positions matching TRBD2. V shed 6 bases, J shed 2 bases, and the junction held 10 bases outside the gene matches. This CDR3 spans 18 amino acids. CDR1 is MNHEY and CDR2 is SVGEGT in the germline V gene.

The rearrangement joins TRBV15 to TRBJ2-7; D gene uncertain. The V end lost 0 bases, the J end lost 5 bases, and 11 bases lay between the germline ends. The CDR3 spans 14 residues. Germline lookup yields CDR1 LNHNV and CDR2 YYDKDF (reference sequence). CDR3 coding DNA: TGTGCCACCAGCAGAGATCAGAGCGATAACGAGCAGTACTTC. It translates to CATSRDQSDNEQYF.

This clonotype was recorded a few times. This chain uses TRBV29-1 with TRBJ2-5, with D uncertain. V was clipped by 4 bases and J by 3 bases, with 12 bases between them. CDR3 length: 13 residues. CDR1 is SQVTM and CDR2 is ANQGSEA in the germline V gene. Written as DNA, the CDR3 is TGCAGCGTTGTCTTTTTCCCGGAAGAGACCCAGTACTTC. As protein: CSVVFFPEETQYF.

This chain links TRBV28 with TRBJ2-3, with D possibly matching TRBD1 (6 bases). V lost 7 bases to trimming and J lost 1 base, with 18 bases between them. The length of the CDR3 is 16 residues. Germline values: CDR1 MDHEN, CDR2 SYDVKM. Here the CDR3 DNA reads TGTGCCAGCACCCCACAGGGCATGAGCGGCACAGATACGCAGTATTTT. Residues: CASTPQGMSGTDTQYF.

The chain joins TRBV4-3 to TRBJ2-3, with 12 bases lining up with TRBD2. The junction had 9 bases not matched to a gene; V was cut back by 2 bases and J by 0 bases. In germline, CDR1 is LGHNA, CDR2 YSLEER. The CDR3 sequence is 19 residues long. The chain's CDR3 is CASSQPPRTSGTSTDTQYF. The CDR3 nucleotides are TGCGCCAGCAGCCAACCCCCTCGGACTAGCGGGACTAGCACAGATACGCAGTATTTT.

At least ten counts were recorded for this clonotype. This may arise from a read error, as a much more abundant clone is one base away. CDR3 region: CASSDYSGANVRTF. In nucleotides, the CDR3 is TGTGCCAGCAGTGACTACTCTGGGGCCAACGTCCGGACTTTC. The V call is TRBV6-4, the J call TRBJ2-6; a possible D gene is TRBD1 (5 bases). Germline CDR1 MRHNA, CDR2 SNTAGT. This CDR3 has 14 amino acids.

This clonotype was counted many times. The rearrangement uses TRBV9 and TRBJ2-7; 11 bases align to TRBD1. The V and J ends lost 3 bases and 6 bases, in that order; junction bases with no gene match: 5. The CDR3 has 14 amino acids. Germline lookup yields CDR1 SGDLS and CDR2 YYNGEE. Here the CDR3 DNA reads TGTGCCAGCAGCGCCGGGACAGGGGGGAGCGAGCAGTACTTC. It specifies CASSAGTGGSEQYF.

To note about this clonotype: At one end, the junction sequence differs from germline, possibly due to a read error. The chain couples TRBV7-2 to TRBJ2-5; D is possibly TRBD1 (6 bases). The CDR3 covers 15 residues. Germline V CDR1 and CDR2: SGHTA, FQGNSA. DNA for the CDR3: TGTGCCAGCAGCCGTAGACAGGTCCTCCAAGAGACCCGGTACTTC. Its protein is CASSRRQVLQETRYF.

The V gene is TRBV28, the J gene TRBJ2-5; 12 bases line up with TRBD2. Germline values: CDR1 MDHEN, CDR2 SYDVKM. CDR3 length: 15 residues. V gave up 6 bases and J gave up 5 bases; unmatched junction bases: 7. The CDR3 coding sequence is TGTGCCAGCAGCGGTACTAGCGGGGGGATTGAGACCCAGTACTTC. Its protein product is CASSGTSGGIETQYF.

The rearrangement joins TRBV27 to TRBJ1-5; no firm D call. Germline-derived CDR1 and CDR2 are MNHEY and SMNVEV (reference sequence). Trimming stripped 7 bases from V and 11 bases from J, with 18 bases between. CDR3 size: 13 residues. CDR3 sequence (DNA): TGTGCCAGCACGGGAGCGCAGGAAGAGACCCAGCATTTT. It encodes CASTGAQEETQHF.

This chain joins TRBV5-5 and TRBJ1-4; TRBD1 is a possible D gene (6 bases). The ends were cut back, 4 bases at V and 8 bases at J, with 18 bases in the middle. CDR1 and CDR2 from the germline V gene are SGHKS and YYEKEE (reference sequence). The CDR3 is 15 amino acids. Here the CDR3 reads CASSPLGERGEKLFF. CDR3 in DNA: TGTGCCAGCAGCCCCTTAGGGGAGAGGGGGGAAAAACTGTTTTTT.

V is TRBV27 and J is TRBJ2-7, with D perhaps assigned TRBD1 or TRBD2 (6 bases each). The CDR3 consists of 15 residues. CDR1 and CDR2 from the germline V gene are MNHEY and SMNVEV (reference sequence). V was clipped by 7 bases and J by 2 bases, with 18 bases between them. CDR3 in amino acids: CASNAGWGATYEQYF. CDR3 DNA sequence: TGTGCCAGCAATGCTGGATGGGGGGCAACCTACGAGCAGTACTTC.

This clonotype appeared a few times. The CDR3 loop is CASSSRTGDSPLHF. The CDR3 DNA follows: TGCGCCAGCAGCTCGAGGACAGGAGATTCACCCCTCCACTTT. The chain links TRBV5-1 to TRBJ1-6; 7 nucleotides align to TRBD1. CDR3 length equals 14 residues. Germline lookup yields CDR1 SGHRS and CDR2 YFSETQ. V lost 3 bases, J lost 8 bases, and 5 bases stayed unmatched.

In its sample, this clonotype was seen once. The V call is TRBV6-5, the J call TRBJ1-2; D ambiguous. The V gene lost 4 bases and the J gene lost 8 bases, with 14 bases spanning the gap. This CDR3 region has 13 residues. Germline CDR1 and CDR2: MNHEY and SVGAGI. The chain's CDR3 is CASSSRARGGYTF. CDR3 nucleotides: TGTGCCAGCAGTTCCCGGGCACGAGGGGGCTACACCTTC.

In its sample, this clonotype was seen a few times. The chain carries TRBV7-2 and TRBJ2-7, with D perhaps TRBD2 (7 bases). The CDR3 has 15 amino acids. V shed 5 bases and J shed 2 bases, with 16 bases lying between them. Germline lookup yields CDR1 SGHTA and CDR2 FQGNSA. CDR3 loop: CASSQGGGPTYEQYF. CDR3 bases: TGTGCCAGCAGCCAAGGGGGGGGTCCTACCTACGAGCAGTACTTC.

The chain recombines TRBV11-2 with TRBJ1-4; possible D gene TRBD1, 5 bases. Trimming cost V 4 bases and J 0 bases, with 12 bases left between them. The CDR3 is 16 amino acids. CDR1 is SGHAT, CDR2 FQNNGV, per germline. The CDR3 is CASSSPTGPTNEKLFF. CDR3 bases: TGTGCCAGCAGCTCCCCCACAGGCCCAACTAATGAAAAACTGTTTTTT.

This clonotype showed up just a few times. The rearrangement links TRBV27 to TRBJ2-1, with a possible D match to TRBD2 (6 bases). The CDR3 extends over 17 amino acids. V lost 3 bases and J 10 bases, leaving 25 bases between the germline ends. Germline CDR1 MNHEY, CDR2 SMNVEV (reference sequence). CDR3 in DNA: TGTGCCAGCAGTTTGCCCCCACTAGCAGGGTCCCTCGGCGAGCAGTTCTTC. Translation gives CASSLPPLAGSLGEQFF.

This rearrangement joins TRBV3-1 to TRBJ2-3; D possibly corresponds to TRBD2 (5 bases). V shed 1 base and J shed 3 bases, with 11 bases lying between them. Germline CDR1 LGHDT, CDR2 YNNKEL (reference sequence). The CDR3 extends over 15 amino acids. The CDR3 loop reads CASSQGAAPTDTQYF. The CDR3 DNA follows: TGTGCCAGCAGCCAAGGAGCGGCCCCAACAGATACGCAGTATTTT.

This clonotype has more than one count but fewer than ten. The CDR3 region has the DNA TGTGCCAGCAGTTTACTCCGGGACAGGGGTGTTCAGCCCCAGCATTTT. This sequence encodes CASSLLRDRGVQPQHF. The chain links TRBV28 to TRBJ1-5, with 10 bases identical to TRBD1. V shed 2 bases and J 6 bases; nucleotides not matched to a gene: 7. Germline V CDR1 and CDR2: MDHEN, SYDVKM. The CDR3 covers 16 residues.